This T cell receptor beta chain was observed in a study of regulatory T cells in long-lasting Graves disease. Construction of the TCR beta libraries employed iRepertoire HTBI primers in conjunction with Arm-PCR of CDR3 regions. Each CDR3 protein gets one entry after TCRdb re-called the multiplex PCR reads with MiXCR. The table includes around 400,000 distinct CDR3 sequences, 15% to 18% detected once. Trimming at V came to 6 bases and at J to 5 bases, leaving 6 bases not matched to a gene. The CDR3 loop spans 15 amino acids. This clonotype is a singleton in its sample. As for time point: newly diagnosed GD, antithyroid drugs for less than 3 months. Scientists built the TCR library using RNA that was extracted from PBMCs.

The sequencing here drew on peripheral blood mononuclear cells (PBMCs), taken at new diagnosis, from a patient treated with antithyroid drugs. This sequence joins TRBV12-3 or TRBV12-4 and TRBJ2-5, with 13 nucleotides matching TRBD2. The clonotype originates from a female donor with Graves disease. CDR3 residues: CASSTTSGRYETQYF. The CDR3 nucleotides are TGTGCCAGCAGCACGACTAGCGGGAGGTATGAGACCCAGTACTTC.